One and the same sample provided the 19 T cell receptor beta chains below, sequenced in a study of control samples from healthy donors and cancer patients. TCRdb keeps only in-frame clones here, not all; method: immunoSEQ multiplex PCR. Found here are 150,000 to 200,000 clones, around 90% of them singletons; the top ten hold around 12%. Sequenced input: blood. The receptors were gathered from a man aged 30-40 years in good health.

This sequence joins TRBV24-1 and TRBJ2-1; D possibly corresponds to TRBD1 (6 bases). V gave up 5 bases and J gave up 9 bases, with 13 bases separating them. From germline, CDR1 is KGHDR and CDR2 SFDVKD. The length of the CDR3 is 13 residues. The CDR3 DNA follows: TGTGCCACCAGTGCCCAGGGGTTCGGTGAGCAGTTCTTC. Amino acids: CATSAQGFGEQFF.

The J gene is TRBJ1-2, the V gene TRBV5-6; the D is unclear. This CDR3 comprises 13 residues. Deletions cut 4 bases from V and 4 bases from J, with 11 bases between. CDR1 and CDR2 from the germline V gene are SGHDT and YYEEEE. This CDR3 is CASSPASSYGYTF. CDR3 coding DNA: TGTGCCAGCAGCCCCGCCTCCTCCTATGGCTACACCTTC.

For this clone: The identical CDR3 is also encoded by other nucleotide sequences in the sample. The CDR3 reads CASSRGINQPQHF. CDR3 bases: TGTGCCAGCAGCAGGGGAATTAATCAGCCCCAGCATTTT. The chain recombines TRBV12-3 or TRBV12-4 with TRBJ1-5, with D maybe TRBD1 (6 bases). Trimming removed 6 bases at V and 4 bases at J, with 10 bases between. CDR3 length: 13 amino acids.

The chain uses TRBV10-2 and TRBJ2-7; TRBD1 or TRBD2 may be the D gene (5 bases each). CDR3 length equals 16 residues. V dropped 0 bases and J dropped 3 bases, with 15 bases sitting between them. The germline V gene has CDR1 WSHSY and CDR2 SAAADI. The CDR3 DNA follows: TGCGCCAGCAGTGAGTCGATTGGCAGGGAGTTCTACGAGCAGTACTTC. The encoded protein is CASSESIGREFYEQYF.

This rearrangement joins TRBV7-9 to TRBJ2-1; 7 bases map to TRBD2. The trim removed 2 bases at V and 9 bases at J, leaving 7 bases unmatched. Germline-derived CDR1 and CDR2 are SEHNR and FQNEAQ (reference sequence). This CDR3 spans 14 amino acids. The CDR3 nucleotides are TGTGCCAGCAGCTTACGCCTAGGGAGGGGTGAGCAGTTCTTC. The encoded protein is CASSLRLGRGEQFF.

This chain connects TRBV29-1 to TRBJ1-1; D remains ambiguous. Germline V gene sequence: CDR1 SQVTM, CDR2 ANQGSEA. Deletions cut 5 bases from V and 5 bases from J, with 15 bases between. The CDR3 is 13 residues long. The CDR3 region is CSVLGQLLTEAFF. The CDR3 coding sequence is TGCAGCGTTTTAGGGCAATTGTTGACTGAAGCTTTCTTT.

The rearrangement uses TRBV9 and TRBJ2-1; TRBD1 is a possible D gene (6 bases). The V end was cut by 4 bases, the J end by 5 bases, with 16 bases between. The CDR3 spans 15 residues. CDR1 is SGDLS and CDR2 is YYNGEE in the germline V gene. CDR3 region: CASSFRDTHDNEQFF. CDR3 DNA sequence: TGTGCCAGCAGCTTCCGGGACACCCATGACAATGAGCAGTTCTTC.

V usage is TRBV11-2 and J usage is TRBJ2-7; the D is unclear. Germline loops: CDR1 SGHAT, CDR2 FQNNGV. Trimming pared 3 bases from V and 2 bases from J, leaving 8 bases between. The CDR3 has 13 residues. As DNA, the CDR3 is TGTGCCAGCAGCTTGTGGGAAACCTACGAGCAGTACTTC. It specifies CASSLWETYEQYF.

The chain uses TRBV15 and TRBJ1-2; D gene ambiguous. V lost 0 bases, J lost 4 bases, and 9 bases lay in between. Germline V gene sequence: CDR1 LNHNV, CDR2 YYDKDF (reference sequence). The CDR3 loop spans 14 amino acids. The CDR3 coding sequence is TGTGCCACCAGCAGAGATAGGGCAGCCTATGGCTACACCTTC. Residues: CATSRDRAAYGYTF.

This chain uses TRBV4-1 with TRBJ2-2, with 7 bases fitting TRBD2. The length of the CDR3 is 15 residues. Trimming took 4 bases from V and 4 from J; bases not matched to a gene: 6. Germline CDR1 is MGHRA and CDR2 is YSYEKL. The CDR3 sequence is CASSPSGGITGELFF. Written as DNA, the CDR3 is TGCGCCAGCAGCCCCTCCGGGGGGATCACCGGGGAGCTGTTTTTT.

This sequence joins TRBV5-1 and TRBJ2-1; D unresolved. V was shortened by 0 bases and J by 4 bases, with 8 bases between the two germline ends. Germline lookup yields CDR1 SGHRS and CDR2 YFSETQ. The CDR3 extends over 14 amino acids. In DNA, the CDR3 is TGCGCCAGCAGCTTGGGGACGGCGTACAATGAGCAGTTCTTC. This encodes CASSLGTAYNEQFF.

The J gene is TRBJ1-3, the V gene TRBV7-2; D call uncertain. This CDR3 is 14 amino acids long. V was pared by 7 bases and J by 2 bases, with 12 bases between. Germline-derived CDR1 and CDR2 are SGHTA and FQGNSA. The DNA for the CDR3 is TGTGCCAGCAACGATAGAGGGACTGGAAACACCATATATTTT. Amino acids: CASNDRGTGNTIYF.

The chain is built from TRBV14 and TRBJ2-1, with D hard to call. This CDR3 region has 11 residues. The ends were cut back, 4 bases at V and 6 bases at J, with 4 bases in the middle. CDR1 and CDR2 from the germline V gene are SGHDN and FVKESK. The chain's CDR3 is CASSLFNEQFF. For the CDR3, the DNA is TGTGCCAGCAGCCTCTTCAATGAGCAGTTCTTC. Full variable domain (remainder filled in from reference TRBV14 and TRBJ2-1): EAGVTQFPSHSVIEKGQTVTLRCDPISGHDNLYWYRRVMGKEIKFLLHFVKESKQDESGMPNNRFLAERTGGTYSTLKVQPAELEDSGVYFCASSLFNEQFFGPGTRLTVL.

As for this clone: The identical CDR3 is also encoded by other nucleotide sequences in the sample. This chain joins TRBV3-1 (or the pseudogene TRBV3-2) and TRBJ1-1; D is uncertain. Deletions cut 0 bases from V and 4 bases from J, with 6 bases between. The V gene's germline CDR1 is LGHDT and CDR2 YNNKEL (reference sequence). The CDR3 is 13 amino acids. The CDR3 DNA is TGTGCCAGCAGCCAAGAAGGGCGCACTGAAGCTTTCTTT. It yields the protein CASSQEGRTEAFF.

The CDR3 DNA reads as TGTGCCAGCAGTGCCTCAGCGGTCGCTGAAGCTTTCTTT. Protein sequence: CASSASAVAEAFF. The chain couples TRBV25-1 to TRBJ1-1; D uncertain. Trimming stripped 4 bases from V and 6 bases from J, with 12 bases between. CDR3 length equals 13 residues. Germline V gene lookup returns CDR1 MGHDK and CDR2 SYGVNS.

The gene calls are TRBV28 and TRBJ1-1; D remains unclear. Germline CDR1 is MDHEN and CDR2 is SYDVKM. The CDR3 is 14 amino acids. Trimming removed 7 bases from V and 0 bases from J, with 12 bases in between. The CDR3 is CASIHLGMNTEAFF. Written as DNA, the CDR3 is TGTGCCAGCATCCACCTGGGAATGAACACTGAAGCTTTCTTT. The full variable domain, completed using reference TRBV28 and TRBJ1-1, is DVKVTQSSRYLVKRTGEKVFLECVQDMDHENMFWYRQDPGLGLRLIYFSYDVKMKEKGDIPEGYSVSREKKERFSLILESASTNQTSMYLCASIHLGMNTEAFFGQGTRLTVV.

The DNA for the CDR3 is TGTGCCAGCAGGTCCCGGGACAGGGATAATTCACCCCTCCACTTT. It yields the protein CASRSRDRDNSPLHF. This chain connects TRBV2 to TRBJ1-6, with 9 bases matching TRBD1. Trimming removed 6 bases from V and 5 bases from J; junction bases left unmatched: 5. Germline assignment: CDR1 SNHLY and CDR2 FYNNEI. The CDR3 has 15 amino acids.

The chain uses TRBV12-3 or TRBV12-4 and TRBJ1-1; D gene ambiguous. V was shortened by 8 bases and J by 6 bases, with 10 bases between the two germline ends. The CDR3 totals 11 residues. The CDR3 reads CASSPAAEAFF. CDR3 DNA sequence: TGTGCCAGCTCACCCGCAGCTGAAGCTTTCTTT.

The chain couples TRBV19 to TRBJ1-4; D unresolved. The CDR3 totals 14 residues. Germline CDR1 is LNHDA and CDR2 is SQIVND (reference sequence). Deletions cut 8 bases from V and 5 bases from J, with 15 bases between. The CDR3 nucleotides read TGTGCCAGTCTACGTTCGGGAGGGAATGAAAAACTGTTTTTT. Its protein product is CASLRSGGNEKLFF.